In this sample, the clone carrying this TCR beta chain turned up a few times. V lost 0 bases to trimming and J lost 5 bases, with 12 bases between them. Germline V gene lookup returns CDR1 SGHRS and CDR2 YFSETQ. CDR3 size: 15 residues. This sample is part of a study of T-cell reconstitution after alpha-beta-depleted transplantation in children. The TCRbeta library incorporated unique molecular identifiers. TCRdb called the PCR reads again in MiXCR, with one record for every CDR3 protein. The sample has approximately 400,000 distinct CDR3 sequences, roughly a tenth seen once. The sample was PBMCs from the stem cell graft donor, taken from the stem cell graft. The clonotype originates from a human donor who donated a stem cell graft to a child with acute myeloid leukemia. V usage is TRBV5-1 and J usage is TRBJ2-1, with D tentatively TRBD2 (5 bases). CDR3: CASSLGVTGNNEQFF. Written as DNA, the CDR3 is TGCGCCAGCAGCTTGGGGGTGACGGGAAACAATGAGCAGTTCTTC.